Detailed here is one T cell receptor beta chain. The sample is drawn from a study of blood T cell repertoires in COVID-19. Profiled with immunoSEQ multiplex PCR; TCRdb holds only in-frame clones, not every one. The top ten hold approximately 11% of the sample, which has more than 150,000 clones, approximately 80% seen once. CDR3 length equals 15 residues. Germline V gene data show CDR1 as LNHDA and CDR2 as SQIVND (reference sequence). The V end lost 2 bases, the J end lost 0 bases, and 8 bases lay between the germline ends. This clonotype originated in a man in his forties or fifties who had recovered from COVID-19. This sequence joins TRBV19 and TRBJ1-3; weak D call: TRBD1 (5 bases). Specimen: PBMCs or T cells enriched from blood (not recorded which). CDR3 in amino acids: CASSIMDTSGNTIYF. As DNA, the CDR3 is TGTGCCAGTAGTATAATGGACACCTCTGGAAACACCATATATTTT.